This TCR beta chain emerged from a study of T cells in localized non-small cell lung cancer. The study's findings and limits: Uninvolved neighboring lung showed the greatest T cell clonality, exceeding tumor. There were a median roughly 62 of the top 100 tumor clones appearing in adjacent lung. A raised T cell density in blood coincided with lengthier overall survival.

TCRdb's copy holds only in-frame clones and misses some; the assay was immunoSEQ multiplex PCR. The table shows 72,000 or so clones, with 84% occurring only once. The CDR3 has 17 amino acids. CDR1 and CDR2 from the germline V gene are SGHAT and FQNNGV. The junction had 13 bases not matched to a gene; V was cut back by 4 bases and J by 7 bases. This clone was counted a single time. Its specificity is not known. The sequences come from peripheral blood, collected before any cancer treatment. V is TRBV11-2 and J is TRBJ1-6; 7 nucleotides line up with TRBD1. The receptor's source is a female donor aged 60 or older with stage I lung adenocarcinoma. CDR3 in DNA: TGTGCCAGCAGCTCGCTGTCCCCGACAGGGATGAATTCACCCCTCCACTTT. Translating gives CASSSLSPTGMNSPLHF.